Presented here are 29 T cell receptor beta chains from one specimen sequenced in a study of blood T cell repertoires in COVID-19. The assay was immunoSEQ multiplex PCR, and TCRdb's table has in-frame clones only and misses some. This table has 200,000 or so clones, around 80% appearing once. Sequences were obtained from peripheral blood. The receptors stem from a middle-aged man who had recovered from COVID-19.

The CDR3 protein is CASTRQAHGYTF. CDR3 DNA sequence: TGTGCCAGCACCCGACAGGCCCATGGCTACACCTTC. The rearrangement uses TRBV6-4 and TRBJ1-2, with TRBD1 as a possible D gene (6 bases). Trimming removed 7 bases at V and 6 bases at J, with 12 bases between. The CDR3 has 12 amino acids. From germline, CDR1 is MRHNA and CDR2 SNTAGT.

This chain links TRBV10-1 with TRBJ1-1; a possible D gene is TRBD1 (5 bases). Germline V lookup: CDR1 WNHNN, CDR2 SYGVQD (reference sequence). Trimming removed 11 bases at V and 6 bases at J, with 7 bases between. CDR3 size: 9 residues. CDR3 nucleotides: TGCGCCGCAGGGCCTGAAGCTTTCTTT. Translation: CAAGPEAFF.

The chain's CDR3 is CASSFSGTDGGYTF. The CDR3 nucleotides are TGTGCCAGCAGTTTCTCCGGGACAGACGGTGGCTACACCTTC. This chain links TRBV7-2 with TRBJ1-2; 7 bases are shared with TRBD1. The CDR3 runs 14 residues. CDR1 is SGHTA and CDR2 is FQGNSA in the germline V gene. Trimming removed 6 bases from V and 7 bases from J; junction bases left unmatched: 11.

V and J are TRBV5-1 and TRBJ1-2, with 7 bases matching TRBD1. Losses at the gene ends were 0 bases for V and 4 bases for J; bases not matched to a gene: 6. There are 15 residues in the CDR3. Germline V lookup: CDR1 SGHRS, CDR2 YFSETQ. DNA for the CDR3: TGCGCCAGCAGCTTGGCCACCGGGACAGTCTATGGCTACACCTTC. Protein sequence: CASSLATGTVYGYTF.

The chain uses TRBV19 and TRBJ2-1; D is unresolved. From germline, CDR1 is LNHDA and CDR2 SQIVND (reference sequence). V lost 3 bases, J lost 0 bases, and 9 bases lay in between. This CDR3 comprises 15 residues. CDR3 bases: TGTGCCAGTAGTATGGGCCAGAGCTCCTACAATGAGCAGTTCTTC. Translation gives CASSMGQSSYNEQFF. The full variable domain, its missing parts supplied by reference TRBV19 and TRBJ2-1, is DGGITQSPKYLFRKEGQNVTLSCEQNLNHDAMYWYRQDPGQGLRLIYYSQIVNDFQKGDIAEGYSVSREKKESFPLTVTSAQKNPTAFYLCASSMGQSSYNEQFFGPGTRLTVL.

This clone was counted between two and nine times. The chain recombines TRBV10-3 with TRBJ1-2; D ambiguous. In germline, CDR1 is ENHRY, CDR2 SYGVKD. The V gene lost 10 bases and the J gene lost 3 bases, with 12 bases spanning the gap. This CDR3 is 12 amino acids long. The chain's CDR3 is CATEGVDYGYTF. The CDR3 DNA is TGTGCCACCGAGGGTGTTGACTATGGCTACACCTTC.

The chain's CDR3 is CAWRSEYRGNSPLHF. For the CDR3, the DNA is TGTGCCTGGAGATCGGAGTACAGGGGAAATTCACCCCTCCACTTT. The chain carries TRBV30 and TRBJ1-6; the match to TRBD1 covers 7 bases. Unmatched junction bases numbered 9, after V lost 3 bases and J lost 7 bases. The CDR3 extends over 15 amino acids. Germline V gene data show CDR1 as GTSNPN and CDR2 as SVGIG (reference sequence).

This clone appeared once. V usage is TRBV5-1 and J usage is TRBJ1-2; TRBD1 aligns across 9 bases. CDR3 length: 15 residues. The J segment lost 4 bases and the V segment lost 4 bases, leaving 8 bases of the junction unmatched. The germline gives CDR1 SGHRS, CDR2 YFSETQ. For the CDR3, the DNA is TGCGCCAGCAGCGCAACAGGGGGCGGGAGCTATGGCTACACCTTC. It yields the protein CASSATGGGSYGYTF. The entire variable domain, with the rest obtained from reference TRBV5-1 and TRBJ1-2, is as follows: KAGVTQTPRYLIKTRGQQVTLSCSPISGHRSVSWYQQTPGQGLQFLFEYFSETQRNKGNFPGRFSGRQFSNSRSEMNVSTLELGDSALYLCASSATGGGSYGYTFGSGTRLTVV.

V usage is TRBV3-1 (or the pseudogene TRBV3-2) and J usage is TRBJ2-1; 7 nucleotides line up with TRBD1. From germline, CDR1 is LGHDT and CDR2 YNNKEL (reference sequence). The J segment lost 6 bases and the V segment lost 2 bases, leaving 4 bases of the junction unmatched. CDR3 size: 14 residues. CDR3 sequence: CASSQTGELNEQFF. The CDR3 nucleotides are TGTGCCAGCAGCCAAACAGGGGAGCTCAATGAGCAGTTCTTC.

This clone was seen once. V and J are TRBV7-2 and TRBJ2-5; 10 positions match TRBD2. Germline assignment: CDR1 SGHTA and CDR2 FQGNSA. The CDR3 contains 15 residues. The ends lost 5 bases at V and 7 bases at J; junction bases unmatched: 10. CDR3 in amino acids: CASSDQLAGQGTQYF. In DNA form, the CDR3 reads TGTGCCAGCAGCGACCAACTAGCGGGGCAGGGGACCCAGTACTTC.

The chain links TRBV7-8 to TRBJ2-3; 12 bases agree with TRBD2. The V gene end was trimmed by 5 bases and the J gene end by 4 bases; junction bases not matched to a gene: 7. The germline V gene encodes CDR1 SGHVS and CDR2 FQNEAQ. This CDR3 contains 16 residues. The DNA for the CDR3 is TGTGCCAGCAGCCAACCTAGCGGGAGGGCCCCAGATACGCAGTATTTT. Amino acids: CASSQPSGRAPDTQYF. The complete variable domain, with remaining parts taken from reference TRBV7-8 and TRBJ2-3, reads GAGVSQSPRYKVAKRGQDVALRCDPISGHVSLFWYQQALGQGPEFLTYFQNEAQLDKSGLPSDRFFAERPEGSVSTLKIQRTQQEDSAVYLCASSQPSGRAPDTQYFGPGTRLTVL.

This clone was observed a single time. V gene TRBV6-2 or TRBV6-3 combines with J gene TRBJ1-5; 8 bases map to TRBD1. Trimming at V came to 2 bases and at J to 13 bases, leaving 4 bases not matched to a gene. The germline CDR1 and CDR2 sequences are MNHEY and SVGEGT. The CDR3 consists of 12 residues. CDR3 nucleotides: TGTGCCAGCAGTTACCTCACAGGGGGTCAGCATTTT. This encodes CASSYLTGGQHF.

The rearrangement uses TRBV28 and TRBJ2-7; 8 bases align to TRBD2. Germline CDR1 and CDR2: MDHEN and SYDVKM. This CDR3 has 16 residues. With 4 bases clipped from V and 3 bases from J, the junction kept 11 bases outside the gene matches. The CDR3 sequence is CASSSSGGPVFYEQYF. DNA for the CDR3: TGTGCCAGCAGTTCCTCGGGGGGGCCAGTGTTCTACGAGCAGTACTTC.

V is TRBV27 and J is TRBJ2-7; perhaps TRBD1 as D (6 bases). V was cut by 7 bases and J by 2 bases, with 15 bases left in between. Germline values: CDR1 MNHEY, CDR2 SMNVEV (reference sequence). The CDR3 totals 14 residues. The CDR3 nucleotides read TGTGCCAGCAAGAACGTGGGGGCCGCCTACGAGCAGTACTTC. Translating it yields CASKNVGAAYEQYF.

The chain is built from TRBV2 and TRBJ1-2, with D hard to call. The CDR3 has 13 residues. From germline, CDR1 is SNHLY and CDR2 FYNNEI. V was trimmed by 6 bases and J by 0 bases, leaving 8 bases between them. The CDR3 here is CASRPAANYGYTF. CDR3 nucleotides: TGTGCCAGCAGACCCGCAGCTAACTATGGCTACACCTTC.

This clone was seen at least ten times. The gene calls are TRBV6-4 and TRBJ2-3; 10 nucleotides line up with TRBD1. The V gene's germline CDR1 is MRHNA and CDR2 SNTAGT. The V gene end was trimmed by 2 bases and the J gene end by 7 bases; junction bases not matched to a gene: 6. The CDR3 runs to 15 residues. In DNA form, the CDR3 reads TGTGCCAGCAGTGACGGACAGGGGGGATTCAATACGCAGTATTTT. Translation: CASSDGQGGFNTQYF.

The J gene is TRBJ1-2, the V gene TRBV29-1; 7 nucleotides agree with TRBD1. After removal of 0 bases from V and 8 bases from J, the junction contained 9 bases not matched to a gene. The CDR3 extends over 14 amino acids. The germline V gene has CDR1 SQVTM and CDR2 ANQGSEA. The DNA of the CDR3 is TGCAGCGTTGAAGAAGGGAAGGGGGCATCGGGCTACACCTTC. Translated, it gives CSVEEGKGASGYTF.

A single count supports this clone. V and J are TRBV9 and TRBJ2-3; unclear D gene. V was clipped by 0 bases and J by 2 bases, with 7 bases between them. The CDR3 extends over 14 amino acids. Germline V gene data show CDR1 as SGDLS and CDR2 as YYNGEE. The CDR3 reads CASSVDLFTDTQYF. The CDR3 nucleotides are TGTGCCAGCAGCGTAGATCTTTTCACAGATACGCAGTATTTT. The variable domain in full, with the rest retrieved from reference TRBV9 and TRBJ2-3, is DSGVTQTPKHLITATGQRVTLRCSPRSGDLSVYWYQQSLDQGLQFLIQYYNGEERAKGNILERFSAQQFPDLHSELNLSSLELGDSALYFCASSVDLFTDTQYFGPGTRLTVL.

This clone was counted between two and nine times. The chain uses TRBV12-5 and TRBJ2-7; 11 bases are shared with TRBD2. V lost 6 bases to trimming and J lost 4 bases; unmatched junction nucleotides: 8. This CDR3 has 15 amino acids. The germline CDR1 and CDR2 sequences are LGHNT and FRNRAP. CDR3 nucleotides: TGTGCTAGTGGCCGGGATAGCGGGAGGGGTTACGAGCAGTACTTC. It is translated as CASGRDSGRGYEQYF.

This chain joins TRBV18 and TRBJ1-3; maybe TRBD1 (6 bases). Germline CDR1 reads KGHSH; CDR2 reads LQKENI. The CDR3 is 12 residues long. V lost 5 bases and J 4 bases, leaving 6 bases between the germline ends. Here the CDR3 DNA reads TGTGCCAGCTCAGGGGGCGGAAACACCATATATTTT. Translating it yields CASSGGGNTIYF.

A single count supports this clone. This chain connects TRBV3-1 (or the pseudogene TRBV3-2) to TRBJ2-5, with D possibly TRBD1 on 6 matching bases. V was clipped by 3 bases and J by 5 bases, with 16 bases between them. Germline V gives CDR1 LGHDT, CDR2 YNNKEL (reference sequence). The CDR3 runs to 15 residues. The CDR3 DNA follows: TGTGCCAGCAGCCAGACGTCAGGGGTAGGGGAGACCCAGTACTTC. Amino acid sequence: CASSQTSGVGETQYF.

The chain couples TRBV7-2 to TRBJ2-5; 12 bases match TRBD1. The germline CDR1 and CDR2 sequences are SGHTA and FQGNSA. The CDR3 consists of 16 residues. Trimming removed 6 bases from V and 7 bases from J; junction bases left unmatched: 12. As DNA, the CDR3 is TGTGCCAGCAGTCTGGGACAGGGGGCGCATTCAGGGACCCAGTACTTC. Residues: CASSLGQGAHSGTQYF.

The chain joins TRBV30 to TRBJ2-7; 10 bases line up with TRBD1. J lost 4 bases, V lost 3 bases, and 6 bases had no gene match. The germline gives CDR1 GTSNPN, CDR2 SVGIG (reference sequence). The CDR3 is 14 residues long. In DNA, the CDR3 is TGTGCCTGGAGCTATGGGACAGGGGCGTACGAGCAGTACTTC. This encodes CAWSYGTGAYEQYF.

V and J are TRBV7-9 and TRBJ2-7, with D perhaps TRBD1 (6 bases). This CDR3 region has 15 residues. The germline V gene encodes CDR1 SEHNR and CDR2 FQNEAQ (reference sequence). Trimming pared 4 bases from V and 3 bases from J, leaving 16 bases between. As DNA, the CDR3 is TGTGCCAGCAGCTCTAGTCCACAGGGTTTCTACGAGCAGTACTTC. The encoded protein is CASSSSPQGFYEQYF.

V is TRBV7-9 and J is TRBJ2-3; tentative D call: TRBD1 (5 bases). With 7 bases removed from V and 2 bases from J, the gap between germline ends came to 10 bases. There are 13 residues in the CDR3. The germline V gene has CDR1 SEHNR and CDR2 FQNEAQ (reference sequence). The CDR3 sequence is CASKVTVTDTQYF. CDR3 nucleotide sequence: TGTGCCAGCAAAGTGACAGTCACAGATACGCAGTATTTT.

The chain couples TRBV11-2 to TRBJ2-1; TRBD2 matches 11 bases. Per the germline V gene, CDR1 is SGHAT and CDR2 is FQNNGV. The CDR3 spans 16 residues. After removal of 5 bases from V and 6 bases from J, the junction contained 9 bases not matched to a gene. The DNA of the CDR3 is TGTGCCAGCAGCAAAGGGACTAGCGGAGAGTTCAATGAGCAGTTCTTC. It is translated as CASSKGTSGEFNEQFF.

The chain uses TRBV12-3 or TRBV12-4 and TRBJ1-2; 7 bases fit TRBD1. This CDR3 region has 13 residues. The V and J ends lost 7 bases and 7 bases, in that order; junction bases with no gene match: 9. The CDR3 region has the DNA TGTGCCAGCACCGAACAGGGGAGAAGTGGCTACACCTTC. Amino acids: CASTEQGRSGYTF.

This clone was seen a few times. The chain recombines TRBV7-9 with TRBJ1-2; 10 positions agree with TRBD1. The CDR3 totals 15 residues. Unmatched junction bases numbered 5, after V lost 6 bases and J lost 1 base. Germline-derived CDR1 and CDR2 are SEHNR and FQNEAQ (reference sequence). The CDR3 DNA reads as TGTGCCAGCAGATCCGACAGGGGGCGTAACTATGGCTACACCTTC. Translation gives CASRSDRGRNYGYTF.

The CDR3 coding sequence is TGCGCCAGCAGCCAAAATAGGGGGCAGCCCCAGCATTTT. This encodes CASSQNRGQPQHF. This chain joins TRBV4-3 and TRBJ1-5; possible D gene TRBD1, 6 bases. V was pared by 2 bases and J by 7 bases, with 9 bases between. CDR1 and CDR2 (germline): LGHNA, YSLEER. This CDR3 spans 13 amino acids.